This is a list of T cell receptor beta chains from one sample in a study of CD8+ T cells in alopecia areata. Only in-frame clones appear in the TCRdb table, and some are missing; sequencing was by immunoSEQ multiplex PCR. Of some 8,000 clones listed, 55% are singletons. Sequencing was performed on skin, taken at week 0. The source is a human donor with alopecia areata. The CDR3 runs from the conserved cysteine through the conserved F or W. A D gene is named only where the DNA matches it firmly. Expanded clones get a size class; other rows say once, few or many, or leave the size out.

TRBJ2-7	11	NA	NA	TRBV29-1	TGCAGCGTTGATAAGGGTACCGAGCAGTACTTC	CSVDKGTEQYF
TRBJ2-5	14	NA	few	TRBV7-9	TGTGCCAGCAGCTTAGCGCTTAAGCAAGAGACCCAGTACTTC	CASSLALKQETQYF
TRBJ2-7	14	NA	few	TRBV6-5	TGTGCCAGCAGTGATAGGTTAGGCTCCTACGAGCAGTACTTC	CASSDRLGSYEQYF
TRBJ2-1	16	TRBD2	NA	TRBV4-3	TGCGCCAGCAGCCAGGCCGGACTAGCGGGATACAATGAGCAGTTCTTC	CASSQAGLAGYNEQFF
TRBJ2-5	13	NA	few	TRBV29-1	TGCAGCGTTGATCGGGGACCACAAGAGACCCAGTACTTC	CSVDRGPQETQYF
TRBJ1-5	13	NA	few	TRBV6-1	TGTGCCAGCAGTCGGGACTACTATCAGCCCCAGCATTTT	CASSRDYYQPQHF
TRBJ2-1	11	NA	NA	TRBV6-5	TGTGCCAGCAGGAGCGGGACAGTGGCGTTCTTC	CASRSGTVAFF
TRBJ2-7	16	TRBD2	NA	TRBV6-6	TGTGCCAGCAGTTACCGGGGGAGCGGGAGCTCTAGCGAGCAGTACTTC	CASSYRGSGSSSEQYF
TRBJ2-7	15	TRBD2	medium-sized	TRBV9	TGTGCCAGCAGCGTAGGACTAGCGGTAACCTACGAGCAGTACTTC	CASSVGLAVTYEQYF
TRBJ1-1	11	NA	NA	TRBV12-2	TGTGCCAGCAGCTTGGGTTCTGAAGCTTTCTTT	CASSLGSEAFF
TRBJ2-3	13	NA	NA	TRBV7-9	TGTGCCAGCAGCCCAAAGGGGCCAGATACGCAGTATTTT	CASSPKGPDTQYF
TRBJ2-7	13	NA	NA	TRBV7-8	TGTGCCAGCAGCTGGGGCAGGGCGTACGAGCAGTACTTC	CASSWGRAYEQYF
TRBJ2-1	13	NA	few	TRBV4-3	TGCGCCAGCAGCCAAGAGGGTTCCAATGAGCAGTTCTTC	CASSQEGSNEQFF
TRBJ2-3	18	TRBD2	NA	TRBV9	TGTGCCAGCGGCAAACTAGCGGGAGGGCCAGTTGGCACAGATACGCAGTATTTT	CASGKLAGGPVGTDTQYF
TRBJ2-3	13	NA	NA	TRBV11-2	TGTGCCAGCAGCTTAGTGGTCACAGATACGCAGTATTTT	CASSLVVTDTQYF
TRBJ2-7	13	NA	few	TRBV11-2	TGTGCCAGCGGAAAGGGTGACTACTACGAGCAGTACTTC	CASGKGDYYEQYF
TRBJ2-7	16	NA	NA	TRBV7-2	TGTGCCAGCAGCTCCTTGACAGGAGGTCCTATGGCCGAGCAGTACTTC	CASSSLTGGPMAEQYF
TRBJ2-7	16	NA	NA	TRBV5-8	TGTGCCAGCAGCTTGGGCGTGGGAGAGGAGGCTTACGAGCAGTACTTC	CASSLGVGEEAYEQYF
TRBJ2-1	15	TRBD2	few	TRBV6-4	TGTGCCAGCAGTAGTAGCGGGAGCTCCTACAATGAGCAGTTCTTC	CASSSSGSSYNEQFF
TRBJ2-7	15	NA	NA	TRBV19	TGTGCCAGTAGTATGGCGGGGCGGAGGACCTACGAGCAGTACTTC	CASSMAGRRTYEQYF
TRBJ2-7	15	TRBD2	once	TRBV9	TGTGCCAGCAGCCGAAAGGGTAGCGGGGGCTACGAGCAGTACTTC	CASSRKGSGGYEQYF
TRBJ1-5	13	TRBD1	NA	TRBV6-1	TGTACCAGCAGTCCGGACAGGGTCCAGCCCCAGCATTTT	CTSSPDRVQPQHF
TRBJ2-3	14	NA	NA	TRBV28	TGTGCCAGCAGTCGTACCGGCCTCACAGATACGCAGTATTTT	CASSRTGLTDTQYF
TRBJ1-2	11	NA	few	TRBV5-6	TGTGCCAGCAGCTTGGATAGGGGCTACACCTTC	CASSLDRGYTF
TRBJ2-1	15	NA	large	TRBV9	TGTGCCAGCAGCGTAGAGGCGGATTCCTACAATGAGCAGTTCTTC	CASSVEADSYNEQFF
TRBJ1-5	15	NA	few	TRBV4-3	TGCGCCAGCAGCCAAGAGGGGAATAGCAATCAGCCCCAGCATTTT	CASSQEGNSNQPQHF
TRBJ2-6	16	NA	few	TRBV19	TGTGCCAGTAATCCTTCGGGGGTAGGTGGGGCCAACGTCCTGACTTTC	CASNPSGVGGANVLTF
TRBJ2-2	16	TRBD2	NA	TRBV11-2	TGTGCCAGCAGCGCGTTTGGGACTAGCCTCTCCGGGGAGCTGTTTTTT	CASSAFGTSLSGELFF
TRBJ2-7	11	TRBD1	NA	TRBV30	TGTGCCTGGGACAGGGACTACGAGCAGTACTTC	CAWDRDYEQYF
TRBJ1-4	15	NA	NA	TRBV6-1	TGTGCCAGCAGTGTATACAGTACAACTAATGAAAAACTGTTTTTT	CASSVYSTTNEKLFF
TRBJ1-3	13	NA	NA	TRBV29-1	TGCAGCGTTCACAGGGACGCTGGAAACACCATATATTTT	CSVHRDAGNTIYF